Described below is a single T cell receptor (beta chain) sequence and its context. Its target is not known. Method: immunoSEQ multiplex PCR; TCRdb's copy keeps in-frame clones and lacks some. Of 70,000 or so clones listed, 85% to 90% were seen once; the top ten hold about 0.8%. This specimen belongs to a study of OX40 agonist ivuxolimab in advanced cancers. Overall study: Patients were treated with intravenous ivuxolimab, dosed at 0.01 to 10 mg/kg and infused every 2 weeks. Study results and limitations: Dosing at 0.1 to 3.0 mg/kg was accompanied by clonal expansion of CD4+ and CD8+ blood T cells by week 6. Clonal expansion in partial responders at 0.1-3.0 mg/kg ranked among the lowest.

Deletions cut 5 bases from V and 0 bases from J, with 5 bases between. This CDR3 contains 13 residues. CDR1 is MDHEN and CDR2 is SYDVKM in the germline V gene. Sequences were derived from CD4+ or CD8+ T cells sorted from blood, sampled in a trial of the OX40 agonist ivuxolimab. The rearrangement uses TRBV28 and TRBJ1-5; D gene ambiguous. The source of this sequence is an adult with an advanced solid tumor such as melanoma, head and neck, liver or kidney cancer. CDR3 bases: TGTGCCAGCAGTATGTATAGCAATCAGCCCCAGCATTTT. It codes for CASSMYSNQPQHF.